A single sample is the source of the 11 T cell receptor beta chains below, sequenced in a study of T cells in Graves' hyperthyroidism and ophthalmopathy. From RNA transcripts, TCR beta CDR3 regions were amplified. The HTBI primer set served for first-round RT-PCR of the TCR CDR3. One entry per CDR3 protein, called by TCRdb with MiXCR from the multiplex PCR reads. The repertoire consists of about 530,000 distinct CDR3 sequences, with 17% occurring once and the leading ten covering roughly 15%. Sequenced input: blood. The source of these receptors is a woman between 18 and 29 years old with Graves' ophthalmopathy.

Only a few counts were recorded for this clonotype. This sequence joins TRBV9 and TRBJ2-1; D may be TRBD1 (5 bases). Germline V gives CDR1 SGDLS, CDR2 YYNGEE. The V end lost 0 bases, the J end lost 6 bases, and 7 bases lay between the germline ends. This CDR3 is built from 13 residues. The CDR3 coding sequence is TGTGCCAGCAGCGTAGAAGGGGTCAATGAGCAGTTCTTC. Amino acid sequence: CASSVEGVNEQFF.

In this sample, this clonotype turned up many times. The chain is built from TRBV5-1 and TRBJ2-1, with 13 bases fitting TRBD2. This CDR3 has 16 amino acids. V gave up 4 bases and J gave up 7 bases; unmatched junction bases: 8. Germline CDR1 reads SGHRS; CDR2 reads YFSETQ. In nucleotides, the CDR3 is TGCGCCAGCAGCGCAGGACTAGCGGGAGTGGGGAATGAGCAGTTCTTC. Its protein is CASSAGLAGVGNEQFF.

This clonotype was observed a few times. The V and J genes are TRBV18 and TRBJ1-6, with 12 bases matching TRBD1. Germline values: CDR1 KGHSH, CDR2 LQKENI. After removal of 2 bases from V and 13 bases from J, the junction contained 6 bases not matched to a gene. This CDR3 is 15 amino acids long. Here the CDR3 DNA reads TGTGCCAGCTCACCATCGAGGGACAGGGGGCCCCCCCTCCACTTT. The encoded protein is CASSPSRDRGPPLHF.

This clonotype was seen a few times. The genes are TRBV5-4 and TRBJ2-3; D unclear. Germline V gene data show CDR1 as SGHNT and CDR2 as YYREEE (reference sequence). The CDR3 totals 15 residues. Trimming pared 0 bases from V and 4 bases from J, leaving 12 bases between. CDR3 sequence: CASSLGRAFADTQYF. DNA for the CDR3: TGTGCCAGCAGCTTGGGAAGGGCCTTTGCAGATACGCAGTATTTT.

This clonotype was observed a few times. DNA of the CDR3: TGTGCCAGTAGTATAGGGGATCTGAACACTGAAGCTTTCTTT. This gives the protein CASSIGDLNTEAFF. The chain employs TRBV19 and TRBJ1-1; D is uncertain. This CDR3 has 14 amino acids. Germline CDR1 is LNHDA and CDR2 is SQIVND (reference sequence). V lost 1 base and J lost 0, with 6 bases in between.

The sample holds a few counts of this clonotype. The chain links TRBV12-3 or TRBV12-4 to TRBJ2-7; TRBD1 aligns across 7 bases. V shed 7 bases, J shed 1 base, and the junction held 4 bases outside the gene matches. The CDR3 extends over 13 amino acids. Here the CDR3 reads CASTLGQSYEQYF. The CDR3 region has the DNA TGTGCCAGCACCTTGGGACAGTCCTACGAGCAGTACTTC.

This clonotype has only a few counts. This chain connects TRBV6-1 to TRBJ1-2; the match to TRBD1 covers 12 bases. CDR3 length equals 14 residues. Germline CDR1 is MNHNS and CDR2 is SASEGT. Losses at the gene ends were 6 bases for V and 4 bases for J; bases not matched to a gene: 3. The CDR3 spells CASSRGQGAYGYTF. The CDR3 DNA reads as TGTGCCAGCAGCCGGGGACAGGGGGCCTATGGCTACACCTTC.

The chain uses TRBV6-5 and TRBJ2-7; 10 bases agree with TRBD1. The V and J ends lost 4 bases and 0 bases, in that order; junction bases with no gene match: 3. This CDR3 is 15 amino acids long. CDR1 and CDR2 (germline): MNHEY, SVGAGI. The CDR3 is CASSFGQGVSYEQYF. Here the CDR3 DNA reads TGTGCCAGCAGTTTTGGACAGGGGGTCTCCTACGAGCAGTACTTC.

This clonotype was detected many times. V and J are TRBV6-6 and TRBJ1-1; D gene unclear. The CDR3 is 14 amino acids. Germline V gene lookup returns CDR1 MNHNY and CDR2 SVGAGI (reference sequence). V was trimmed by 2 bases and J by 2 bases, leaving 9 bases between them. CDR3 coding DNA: TGTGCCAGCAGTTACGCCTACAGCAACACTGAAGCTTTCTTT. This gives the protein CASSYAYSNTEAFF.

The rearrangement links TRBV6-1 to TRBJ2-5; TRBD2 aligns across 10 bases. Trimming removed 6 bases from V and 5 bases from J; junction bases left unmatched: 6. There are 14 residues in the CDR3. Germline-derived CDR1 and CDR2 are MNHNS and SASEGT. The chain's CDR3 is CASRKTSGWETQYF. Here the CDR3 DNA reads TGTGCCAGCAGGAAGACTAGCGGGTGGGAGACCCAGTACTTC.

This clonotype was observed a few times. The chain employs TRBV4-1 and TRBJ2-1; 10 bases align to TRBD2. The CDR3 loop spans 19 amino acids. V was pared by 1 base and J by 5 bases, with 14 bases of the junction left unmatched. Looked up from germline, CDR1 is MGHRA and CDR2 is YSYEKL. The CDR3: CASSQGPHGGLAANNEQFF. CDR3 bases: TGCGCCAGCAGCCAAGGACCTCATGGAGGACTAGCGGCAAACAATGAGCAGTTCTTC.